Listed here are 19 T cell receptor beta chains from one sample, sequenced in a study of B cell selection in AIRE deficiency. CD4+CD127+ cells were sorted as the conventional CD4 T cells. Data came from immunoSEQ multiplex PCR; TCRdb stores just in-frame clones and leaves some out. The sample consists of about 24,000 clones, roughly 96% of them appearing once. Sequences were obtained from CD4+CD127+ conventional T cells sorted from PBMCs. These receptors all stem from a human donor in good health.

The chain has TRBV11-3 and TRBJ2-4; D not certain. Between the trimmed V and J ends, which lost 0 bases and 0 bases, there was a span of 21 bases. CDR3 length: 20 amino acids. Germline CDR1 and CDR2: SGHNT and YENEEA. CDR3 sequence: CASSLDTVCLKALAKNIQYF. The DNA for the CDR3 is TGTGCCAGCAGCTTAGATACAGTCTGCTTAAAGGCGTTAGCCAAAAACATTCAGTACTTC.

The V gene is TRBV4-1, the J gene TRBJ1-4; 8 bases fit TRBD1. Germline trimming cut 4 bases from V and 2 bases from J; bases unmatched to any gene: 9. The CDR3 length is 17 residues. Germline lookup yields CDR1 MGHRA and CDR2 YSYEKL. The CDR3 DNA follows: TGCGCCAGCAGCCCTTTACTAACAGGGGGTACTAATGAAAAACTGTTTTTT. As protein: CASSPLLTGGTNEKLFF.

This chain links TRBV10-1 with TRBJ1-4; no definite D call. This CDR3 comprises 13 residues. The ends were cut back, 3 bases at V and 7 bases at J, with 9 bases in the middle. CDR1 is WNHNN and CDR2 is SYGVQD in the germline V gene (reference sequence). CDR3 coding DNA: TGCGCCAGCAGTGACCGGGCCGGTGAAAAACTGTTTTTT. The encoded protein is CASSDRAGEKLFF.

This clone was seen just once. This rearrangement joins TRBV7-9 to TRBJ2-1; D is perhaps TRBD2 (6 bases). This CDR3 contains 16 residues. Trimming shortened V by 0 bases and J by 12 bases, and 21 bases separated the two germline ends. Germline V lookup: CDR1 SEHNR, CDR2 FQNEAQ (reference sequence). This CDR3 reads CASSLAEGDWNLLQFF. The CDR3 DNA is TGTGCCAGCAGCTTAGCGGAAGGGGACTGGAACCTTTTGCAGTTCTTC.

The chain is built from TRBV5-4 and TRBJ2-2; TRBD1 aligns across 9 bases. This CDR3 comprises 16 residues. J was trimmed by 5 bases and V by 0 bases; bases with no gene match: 5. CDR1 is SGHNT and CDR2 is YYREEE in the germline V gene (reference sequence). The CDR3 nucleotides read TGTGCCAGCAGCTTGGGACAGGGGGGGAGGACCGGGGAGCTGTTTTTT. Translating it yields CASSLGQGGRTGELFF.

The rearrangement joins TRBV21-1 to TRBJ1-1; the D call in the table, TRBD1, was not verified against the DNA. TRBV21-1 is a pseudogene. This CDR3 contains 12 residues. CDR3 bases: TGTGCCAGCAGCAACCAGAACACTGAAGCTTTCTTT. This translates into CASSNQNTEAFF.

The chain carries TRBV2 and TRBJ2-3; D not resolved. Germline CDR1 reads SNHLY; CDR2 reads FYNNEI. The CDR3 covers 13 residues. The V end lost 0 bases, the J end lost 9 bases, and 10 bases lay between the germline ends. The CDR3 spells CASSEAWFDTQYF. The CDR3 bases are TGTGCCAGCAGTGAAGCTTGGTTCGACACGCAGTATTTT.

The CDR3 nucleotides read TGTGCCAGCAGTGGGGGGCAAGGCACAGATACGCAGTATTTT. It codes for CASSGGQGTDTQYF. The rearrangement joins TRBV2 to TRBJ2-3; TRBD1 might be the D (6 bases). V gave up 4 bases and J gave up 1 base, with 9 bases separating them. The CDR3 has 14 amino acids. Germline V gene sequence: CDR1 SNHLY, CDR2 FYNNEI.

The chain is built from TRBV19 and TRBJ1-5, with 7 nucleotides matching TRBD1. Germline-derived CDR1 and CDR2 are LNHDA and SQIVND (reference sequence). This CDR3 has 14 amino acids. J gave up 4 bases and V 6 bases, and 6 bases lay outside the gene matches. CDR3 DNA sequence: TGTGCCAGTAGGGACTGGACAGGAAATCAGCCCCAGCATTTT. Protein: CASRDWTGNQPQHF.

The CDR3 DNA reads as TGTGCCAGCAGCTACCCCATACCGGGACGGAACGGCTACACCTTC. It codes for CASSYPIPGRNGYTF. The chain uses TRBV7-9 and TRBJ1-2, with D perhaps matching TRBD1 (5 bases). The CDR3 length is 15 residues. Germline V CDR1 and CDR2: SEHNR, FQNEAQ (reference sequence). V lost 4 bases, J lost 8 bases, and 20 bases lay in between.

V and J are TRBV5-1 and TRBJ1-1; TRBD1 aligns across 8 bases. From germline, CDR1 is SGHRS and CDR2 YFSETQ. The V and J ends lost 3 bases and 1 base, in that order; junction bases with no gene match: 2. The CDR3 runs to 14 residues. The DNA for the CDR3 is TGCGCCAGCAGCTCGACAGGGGAGAACACTGAAGCTTTCTTT. Its protein product is CASSSTGENTEAFF.

The chain carries TRBV19 and TRBJ2-1; 9 positions agree with TRBD2. Germline CDR1 reads LNHDA; CDR2 reads SQIVND (reference sequence). J was trimmed by 4 bases and V by 6 bases; bases with no gene match: 10. The CDR3 spans 16 residues. CDR3 sequence (DNA): TGTGCCAGTAGCGCTAGGGTTACTAGCGGGTACAATGAGCAGTTCTTC. Its protein is CASSARVTSGYNEQFF.

The chain combines TRBV2 with TRBJ1-4; TRBD1 matches 9 bases. In germline, CDR1 is SNHLY, CDR2 FYNNEI. The CDR3 runs 15 residues. Trimming removed 6 bases from V and 3 bases from J; junction bases left unmatched: 5. Here the CDR3 reads CASRVQGAANEKLFF. In DNA form, the CDR3 reads TGTGCCAGCAGAGTACAGGGGGCGGCTAATGAAAAACTGTTTTTT.

The J gene is TRBJ1-2, the V gene TRBV5-6, with D unclear. CDR3 length equals 15 residues. Germline values: CDR1 SGHDT, CDR2 YYEEEE. V was cut by 0 bases and J by 2 bases, with 11 bases left in between. DNA for the CDR3: TGTGCCAGCAGCTTGGCCAACTACGTCAACTATGGCTACACCTTC. Translated: CASSLANYVNYGYTF. Full variable domain (missing parts from reference TRBV5-6 and TRBJ1-2): DAGVTQSPTHLIKTRGQQVTLRCSPKSGHDTVSWYQQALGQGPQFIFQYYEEEERQRGNFPDRFSGHQFPNYSSELNVNALLLGDSALYLCASSLANYVNYGYTFGSGTRLTVV.

The V gene is TRBV18, the J gene TRBJ2-7; 9 bases match TRBD2. Trimming at V came to 2 bases and at J to 2 bases, leaving 4 bases not matched to a gene. CDR1 KGHSH and CDR2 LQKENI come from the germline V gene. The CDR3 is 15 amino acids. The CDR3, as DNA: TGTGCCAGCTCACCAATTAGCGGGGGAACCTACGAGCAGTACTTC. Translating it yields CASSPISGGTYEQYF.

The genes are TRBV10-2 and TRBJ2-2, with 11 bases that match TRBD1. In germline, CDR1 is WSHSY, CDR2 SAAADI. Losses at the gene ends were 5 bases for V and 5 bases for J; bases not matched to a gene: 10. The CDR3 consists of 17 residues. CDR3 in DNA: TGCGCCAGCAGTTACGGACAGGGGGCGAAGGGGACCGGGGAGCTGTTTTTT. This translates into CASSYGQGAKGTGELFF.

This chain links TRBV2 with TRBJ2-7; 8 nucleotides line up with TRBD1. CDR3 length: 14 amino acids. The V and J ends lost 6 bases and 7 bases, in that order; junction bases with no gene match: 11. CDR1 and CDR2 from the germline V gene are SNHLY and FYNNEI. CDR3 amino acids: CASSLGQVFEEQYF. CDR3 nucleotide sequence: TGTGCCAGCAGCCTGGGACAGGTTTTTGAGGAGCAGTACTTC.

V usage is TRBV5-1 and J usage is TRBJ1-1; D gene unclear. Germline-derived CDR1 and CDR2 are SGHRS and YFSETQ. The CDR3 totals 13 residues. V was pared by 1 base and J by 5 bases, with 9 bases between. The CDR3 DNA sequence: TGCGCCAGCAGCTTGTTCGGCGGAACTGAAGCTTTCTTT. This translates into CASSLFGGTEAFF.

The chain has TRBV11-2 and TRBJ1-5; tentatively, D is TRBD1 (6 bases). Deletions cut 0 bases from V and 10 bases from J, with 13 bases between. The CDR3 sequence is 14 residues long. Per germline, CDR1 SGHAT and CDR2 FQNNGV. CDR3 bases: TGTGCCAGCAGCTTAGATAGACAGGTTGGACCCCAGCATTTT. Amino acid sequence: CASSLDRQVGPQHF.